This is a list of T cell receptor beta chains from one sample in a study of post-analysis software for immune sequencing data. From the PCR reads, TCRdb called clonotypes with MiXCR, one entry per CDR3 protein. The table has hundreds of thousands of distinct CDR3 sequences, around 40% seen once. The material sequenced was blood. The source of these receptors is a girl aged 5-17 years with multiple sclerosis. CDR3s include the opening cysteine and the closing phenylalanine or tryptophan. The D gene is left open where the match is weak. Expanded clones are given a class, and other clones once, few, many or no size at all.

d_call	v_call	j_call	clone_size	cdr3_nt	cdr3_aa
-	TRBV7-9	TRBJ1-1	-	TGTGCCAGCAGCCCTTTGACAGCAATGAACACTGAAGCTTTCTTT	CASSPLTAMNTEAFF
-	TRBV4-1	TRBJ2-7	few	TGCGCCAGCAGCCAAGATCAAGGGCTGACCTCCTACGAGCAGTACTTC	CASSQDQGLTSYEQYF
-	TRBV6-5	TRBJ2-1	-	TGTGCCAGCAGTTACTCGAAATCTGCAGGTGCGAATGAGCAGTTCTTC	CASSYSKSAGANEQFF
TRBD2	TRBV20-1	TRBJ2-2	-	TGCAGTGCTAGATTCGGGGGGGCCACCGGGGAGCTGTTTTTT	CSARFGGATGELFF
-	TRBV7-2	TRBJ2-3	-	TGTGCCAGCAGCTTAGGATATAGCACAGATACGCAGTATTTT	CASSLGYSTDTQYF
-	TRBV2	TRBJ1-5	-	TGTGCCAGCAGTGAGGGGGGCGTCGGGAATCAGCCCCAGCATTTT	CASSEGGVGNQPQHF
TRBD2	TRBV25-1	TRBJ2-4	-	TGTGCCAGCAGTGGGAAACTCGGGGGCGGGGGGAGAAACATTCAGTACTTC	CASSGKLGGGGRNIQYF
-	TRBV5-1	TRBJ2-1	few	TGCGCCAGCCGGTCTGGGGACTTCGCCTACAATGAGCAGTTCTTC	CASRSGDFAYNEQFF
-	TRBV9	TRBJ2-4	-	TGTGCCAGCAGCGTAGTATGGGGCAGTGAAGCCAAAAACATTCAGTACTTC	CASSVVWGSEAKNIQYF
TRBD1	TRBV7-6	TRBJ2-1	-	TGTGCCAGCAGCGGCCCCCGAAGGACAGGGGCGGGGAATGAGCAGTTCTTC	CASSGPRRTGAGNEQFF
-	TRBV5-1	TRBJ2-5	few	TGCGCCAGCAGCTTGGGGGCCTCCCAAGAGACCCAGTACTTC	CASSLGASQETQYF
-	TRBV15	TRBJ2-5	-	TGTGCCACCAGCAGAGCCCGGGGAGGTCAAGAGACCCAGTACTTC	CATSRARGGQETQYF
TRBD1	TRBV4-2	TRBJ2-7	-	TGTGCCAGCAGCCAAGCCAGACAGGGGGCGGACGAGCAGTACTTC	CASSQARQGADEQYF
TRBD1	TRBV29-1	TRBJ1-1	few	TGCAGCGTTTCCGGGACAGGGGAGACTGAAGCTTTCTTT	CSVSGTGETEAFF
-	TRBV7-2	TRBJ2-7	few	TGTGCCAGCAGCTCTCCCCGGACTGGGTCCTACGAGCAGTACTTC	CASSSPRTGSYEQYF
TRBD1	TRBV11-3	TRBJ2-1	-	TGTGCCAGCAGCTTAATAGGACAGGGGGCTGGCAATGAGCAGTTCTTC	CASSLIGQGAGNEQFF
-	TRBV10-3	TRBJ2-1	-	TGTGCCATCAGTGAGGCGGTAGCGCAGTGGGATGAGCAGTTCTTC	CAISEAVAQWDEQFF
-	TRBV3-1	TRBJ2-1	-	TGTGCCAGCAGCCAAAGGGAACTACACAATGAGCAGTTCTTC	CASSQRELHNEQFF